The next 16 T cell receptor beta chains were all read from a single sample in a study of CD8+CD57+ T cells in acquired aplastic anemia. Patients sequenced had flow cytometry evidence of CD8+CD57+ cell expansion. For CDR3 and TCR beta VDJ profiling, genomic DNA was the template used. TCRdb reprocessed the reads via MiXCR and lists one record per CDR3 protein. The sample records 150,000 or so distinct CDR3 sequences, less than 60% being singletons. The specimen was sorted CD4+, CD8+, or CD8+CD57+ T cells (not recorded which) from PBMCs. These receptor sequences come from a human donor with aplastic anemia.

The chain has TRBV7-6 and TRBJ1-5; no clear D. Germline lookup yields CDR1 SGHVS and CDR2 FNYEAQ. The CDR3 length is 13 residues. CDR3 loop: CHSELGGNQPQHF. As DNA, the CDR3 is TGTCACAGTGAGCTGGGAGGCAATCAGCCCCAGCATTTT.

This clonotype came up a few times. This chain uses TRBV20-1 with TRBJ1-2, with a tentative D call TRBD1 (6 bases). CDR3 length: 13 amino acids. Trimming took 4 bases from V and 4 from J, leaving 13 bases between them. Germline V gene lookup returns CDR1 DFQATT and CDR2 SNEGSKA (reference sequence). CDR3 nucleotides: TGCAGTGCTACAGAGGGGGGTCTCTATGGCTACACCTTC. Amino acids: CSATEGGLYGYTF.

In this sample, this clonotype turned up many times. Compared with germline, one end of the junction differs, possibly owing to a read error. The chain links TRBV7-7 to TRBJ2-1; 8 nucleotides align to TRBD1. The CDR3 spans 15 residues. CDR1 and CDR2 from the germline V gene are SSHAT and FNYEAQ (reference sequence). The CDR3 nucleotides read TGTGCTAGCAGCTTAGAGCGGACAGGGATAAATGAGCAGTTCTTC. It specifies CASSLERTGINEQFF.

The rearrangement uses TRBV20-1 and TRBJ2-3, with D possibly matching TRBD1 (6 bases). V lost 6 bases, J lost 2 bases, and 18 bases lay in between. The CDR3 has 15 amino acids. Germline lookup yields CDR1 DFQATT and CDR2 SNEGSKA (reference sequence). In DNA, the CDR3 is TGCAGTGCCAGCAGTGCAGGGGTCGACACAGATACGCAGTATTTT. Translating gives CSASSAGVDTDTQYF.

CDR3 protein: CASTVSHRGEATYEQYF. CDR3 coding DNA: TGTGCCAGCACTGTCAGCCACAGGGGAGAGGCCACCTACGAGCAGTACTTC. The chain is built from TRBV14 and TRBJ2-7, with 7 bases fitting TRBD1. Germline V CDR1 and CDR2: SGHDN, FVKESK. With 7 bases clipped from V and 2 bases from J, the junction kept 17 bases outside the gene matches. The CDR3 contains 17 residues. The entire variable domain, with the rest obtained from reference TRBV14 and TRBJ2-7, is as follows: EAGVTQFPSHSVIEKGQTVTLRCDPISGHDNLYWYRRVMGKEIKFLLHFVKESKQDESGMPNNRFLAERTGGTYSTLKVQPAELEDSGVYFCASTVSHRGEATYEQYFGPGTRLTVT.

The CDR3 nucleotides are TGTGCCATCACGGGAACAGGGGGTTTCGACGAGCAGTACTTC. This translates into CAITGTGGFDEQYF. This rearrangement joins TRBV10-3 to TRBJ2-7, with TRBD1 matching over 8 bases. V lost 7 bases to trimming and J lost 5 bases; unmatched junction nucleotides: 10. This CDR3 is built from 14 residues. The germline gives CDR1 ENHRY, CDR2 SYGVKD.

The chain links TRBV2 to TRBJ1-2; the D gene is possibly TRBD1 (6 bases). This CDR3 spans 15 amino acids. With 7 bases removed from V and 0 bases from J, the gap between germline ends came to 15 bases. Germline assignment: CDR1 SNHLY and CDR2 FYNNEI. CDR3 loop: CASTLQGPTNYGYTF. DNA of the CDR3: TGTGCCAGCACCCTTCAGGGGCCAACTAACTATGGCTACACCTTC. The full variable domain, rest sourced from reference TRBV2 and TRBJ1-2, is EPEVTQTPSHQVTQMGQEVILRCVPISNHLYFYWYRQILGQKVEFLVSFYNNEISEKSEIFDDQFSVERPDGSNFTLKIRSTKLEDSAMYFCASTLQGPTNYGYTFGSGTRLTVV.

This clonotype was observed at least ten times. The CDR3 is CASSSPAGRDYEQYF. In nucleotides, the CDR3 is TGTGCCAGCAGCTCGCCTGCCGGGCGAGACTACGAGCAGTACTTC. V and J are TRBV7-9 and TRBJ2-7; D is unclear. The CDR3 is made up of 15 amino acids. With 4 bases removed from V and 3 bases from J, the gap between germline ends came to 16 bases. Germline V lookup: CDR1 SEHNR, CDR2 FQNEAQ (reference sequence).

On this clonotype itself: In this CDR3 the conserved last residue, phenylalanine or tryptophan, is missing, so a read error is likely. The DNA is left out, because the CDR3 cannot be placed on it with certainty; the CDR3 is given as TCRdb lists it. The chain couples TRBV10-3 to TRBJ1-3. Germline V gene sequence: CDR1 ENHRY, CDR2 SYGVKD. The CDR3 is 11 amino acids in total, end residues counted. CDR3 sequence: CASQTPRGGNT.

This chain links TRBV20-1 with TRBJ2-3; 10 bases are shared with TRBD2. CDR3 size: 15 residues. The junction had 9 bases not matched to a gene; V was cut back by 5 bases and J by 4 bases. The germline V gene has CDR1 DFQATT and CDR2 SNEGSKA (reference sequence). The CDR3 sequence is CSAGATSGDSDTQYF. For the CDR3, the DNA is TGCAGTGCTGGGGCAACTAGCGGGGATTCAGATACGCAGTATTTT.

This clonotype was observed a handful of times. The J gene is TRBJ1-6, the V gene TRBV10-3, with 7 positions matching TRBD1. There are 13 residues in the CDR3. V trimming: 10 bases; J trimming: 8 bases; junction bases outside the gene matches: 8. From germline, CDR1 is ENHRY and CDR2 SYGVKD. The CDR3 region is CATRQGSDSPLHF. CDR3 nucleotides: TGTGCCACCCGACAGGGTTCTGATTCACCCCTCCACTTT.

The chain is built from TRBV10-3 and TRBJ2-7; possibly TRBD1 for D (5 bases). The germline V gene encodes CDR1 ENHRY and CDR2 SYGVKD. The length of the CDR3 is 13 residues. The germline V and J ends were trimmed by 10 bases and 9 bases, with 22 bases remaining between them. CDR3 loop: CATNQPRGLTQYF. For the CDR3, the DNA is TGTGCCACCAACCAGCCTAGGGGTCTGACGCAGTACTTC.

A single count supports this clonotype. This sequence joins TRBV15 and TRBJ2-3, with 8 bases that match TRBD2. The V gene end was trimmed by 3 bases and the J gene end by 2 bases; junction bases not matched to a gene: 10. The germline V gene has CDR1 LNHNV and CDR2 YYDKDF (reference sequence). The CDR3 loop spans 17 amino acids. Here the CDR3 reads CATSSPLVAGPTDTQYF. The DNA for the CDR3 is TGTGCCACCAGCAGCCCCCTTGTAGCGGGACCCACAGATACGCAGTATTTT.

The V and J genes are TRBV7-2 and TRBJ2-3; 7 bases fit TRBD1. CDR3 length equals 14 residues. CDR1 and CDR2 from the germline V gene are SGHTA and FQGNSA. V shed 5 bases, J shed 6 bases, and the junction held 8 bases outside the gene matches. The chain's CDR3 is CASSLIPTGDTQYF. As DNA, the CDR3 is TGTGCCAGCAGCCTAATTCCGACAGGGGATACGCAGTATTTT. Full variable domain (remainder filled in from reference TRBV7-2 and TRBJ2-3): GAGVSQSPSNKVTEKGKDVELRCDPISGHTALYWYRQSLGQGLEFLIYFQGNSAPDKSGLPSDRFSAERTGGSVSTLTIQRTQQEDSAVYLCASSLIPTGDTQYFGPGTRLTVL.

This clonotype has a single count. The J gene is TRBJ2-7, the V gene TRBV7-8; D is possibly TRBD1 (5 bases). This CDR3 contains 12 residues. CDR1 is SGHVS and CDR2 is FQNEAQ in the germline V gene. V lost 5 bases and J 4 bases, leaving 9 bases between the germline ends. CDR3 residues: CASSQSGYEQYF. The CDR3 DNA sequence: TGTGCCAGCAGCCAATCAGGGTACGAGCAGTACTTC.

The sample holds many counts of this clonotype. This chain joins TRBV27 and TRBJ2-7, with 10 bases fitting TRBD1. V gave up 2 bases and J gave up 3 bases; unmatched junction bases: 1. Per germline, CDR1 MNHEY and CDR2 SMNVEV (reference sequence). The CDR3 contains 14 residues. The CDR3 region is CASSLRTGGYEQYF. Here the CDR3 DNA reads TGTGCCAGCAGTTTACGGACAGGGGGCTACGAGCAGTACTTC.